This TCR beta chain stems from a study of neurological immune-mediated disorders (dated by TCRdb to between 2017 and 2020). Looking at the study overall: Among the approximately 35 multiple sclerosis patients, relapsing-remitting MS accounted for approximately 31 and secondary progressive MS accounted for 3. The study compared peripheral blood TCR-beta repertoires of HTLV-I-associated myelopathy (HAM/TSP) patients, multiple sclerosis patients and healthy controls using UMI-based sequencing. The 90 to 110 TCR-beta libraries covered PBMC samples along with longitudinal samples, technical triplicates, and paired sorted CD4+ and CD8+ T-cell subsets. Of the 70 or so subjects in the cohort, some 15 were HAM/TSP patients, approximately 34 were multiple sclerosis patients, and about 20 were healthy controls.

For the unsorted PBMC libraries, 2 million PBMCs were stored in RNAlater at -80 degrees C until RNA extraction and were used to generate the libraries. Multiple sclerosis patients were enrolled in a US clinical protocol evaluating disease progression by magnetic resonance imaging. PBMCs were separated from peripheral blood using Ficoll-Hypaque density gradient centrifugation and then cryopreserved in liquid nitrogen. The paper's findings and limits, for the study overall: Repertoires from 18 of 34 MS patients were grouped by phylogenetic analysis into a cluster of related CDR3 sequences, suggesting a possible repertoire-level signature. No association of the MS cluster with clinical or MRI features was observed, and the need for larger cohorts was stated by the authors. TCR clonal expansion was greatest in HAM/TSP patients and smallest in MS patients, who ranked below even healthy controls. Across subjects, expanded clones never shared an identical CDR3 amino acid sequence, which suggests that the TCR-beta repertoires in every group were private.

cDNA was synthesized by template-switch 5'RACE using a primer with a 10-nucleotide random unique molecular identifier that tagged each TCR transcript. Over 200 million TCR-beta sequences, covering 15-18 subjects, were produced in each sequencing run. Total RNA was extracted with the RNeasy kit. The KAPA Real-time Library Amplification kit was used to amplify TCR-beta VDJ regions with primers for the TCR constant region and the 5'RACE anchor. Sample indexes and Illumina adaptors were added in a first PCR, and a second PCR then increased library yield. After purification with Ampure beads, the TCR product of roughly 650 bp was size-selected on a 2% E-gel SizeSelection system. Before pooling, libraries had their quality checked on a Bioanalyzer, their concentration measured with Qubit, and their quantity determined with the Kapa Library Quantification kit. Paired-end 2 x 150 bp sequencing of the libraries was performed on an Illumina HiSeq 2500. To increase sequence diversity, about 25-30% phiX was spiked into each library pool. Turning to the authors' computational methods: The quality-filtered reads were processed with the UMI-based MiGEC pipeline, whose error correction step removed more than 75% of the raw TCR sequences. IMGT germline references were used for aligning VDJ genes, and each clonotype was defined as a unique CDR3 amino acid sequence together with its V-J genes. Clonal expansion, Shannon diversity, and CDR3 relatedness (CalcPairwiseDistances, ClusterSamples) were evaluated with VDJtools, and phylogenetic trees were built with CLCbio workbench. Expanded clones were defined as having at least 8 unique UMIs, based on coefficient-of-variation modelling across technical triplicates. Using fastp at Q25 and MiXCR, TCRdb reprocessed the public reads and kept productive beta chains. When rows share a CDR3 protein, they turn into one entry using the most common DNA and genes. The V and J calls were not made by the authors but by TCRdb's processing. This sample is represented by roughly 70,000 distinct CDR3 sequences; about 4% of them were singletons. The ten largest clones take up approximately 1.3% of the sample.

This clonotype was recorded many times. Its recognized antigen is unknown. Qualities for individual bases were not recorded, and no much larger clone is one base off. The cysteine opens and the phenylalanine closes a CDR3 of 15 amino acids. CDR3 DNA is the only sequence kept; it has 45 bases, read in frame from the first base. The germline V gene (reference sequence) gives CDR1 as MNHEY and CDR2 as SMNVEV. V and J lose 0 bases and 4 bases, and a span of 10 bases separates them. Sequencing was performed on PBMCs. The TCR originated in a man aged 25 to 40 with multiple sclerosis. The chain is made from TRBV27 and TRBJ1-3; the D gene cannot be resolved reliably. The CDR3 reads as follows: CASSLSVDAGNTIYF. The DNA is TGTGCCAGCAGTTTATCGGTGGACGCGGGAAACACCATATATTTT.